A selection of T cell receptor beta chains follows, all from one sample in a study of OX40 agonist ivuxolimab in advanced cancers. Assay: immunoSEQ multiplex PCR; the TCRdb copy retains only in-frame clones and omits some. Of about 68,000 clones in the sample, over 65% are singletons; the top ten hold roughly 0.7%. The material was CD4+ or CD8+ T cells sorted from blood, obtained in a trial of the OX40 agonist ivuxolimab. All receptors come from an adult with an advanced solid tumor such as melanoma, head and neck, liver or kidney cancer. Both conserved end residues are part of each CDR3. The D gene is left open where the match is weak. Size is stated for part of the rows, as once, few or many counts, or as a class when the clone is expanded.

TGTGCCAGCAGCTTCCCGAACACTGAAGCTTTCTTT | CASSFPNTEAFF | TRBV14 | NA | NA | TRBJ1-1
TGTGCCACCGCTGCCAGCGGGGGGGACTACCAAGAGACCCAGTACTTC | CATAASGGDYQETQYF | TRBV10-3 | NA | TRBD2 | TRBJ2-5
TGTGCCAGCAGCTTAGATCCGAGGGGGCGGGAGGAAAAACTGTTTTTT | CASSLDPRGREEKLFF | TRBV7-8 | NA | TRBD1 | TRBJ1-4
TGTGCCAGTAGTATTGGGACAGTACATTTTACTTATGGCTACACCTTC | CASSIGTVHFTYGYTF | TRBV19 | NA | TRBD1 | TRBJ1-2
TGTGCCAGCAGCCCCGGACAGGGAATAGGAACAGATACGCAGTATTTT | CASSPGQGIGTDTQYF | TRBV11-2 | NA | TRBD1 | TRBJ2-3
TGTGCCAGTTCCGGATATACAACTGAAAAACTGTTTTTT | CASSGYTTEKLFF | TRBV7-2 | NA | NA | TRBJ1-4
TGTGCCAGCAGCCAAGATGGGGGAGCGGGAAGAGAGACCCAGTACTTC | CASSQDGGAGRETQYF | TRBV4-2 | NA | TRBD2 | TRBJ2-5
TGCGCCAGTAGTGGAATGGCGGGGGCATCGAACACCGGGGAGCTGTTTTTT | CASSGMAGASNTGELFF | TRBV10-2 | NA | NA | TRBJ2-2
TGTGCCAGCAGCCAATGGGAGGGGGGTGAGCAGTTCTTC | CASSQWEGGEQFF | TRBV14 | NA | NA | TRBJ2-1
TGCGCCAGCAGCTGGGGGACTAGCGGGGGTACCGAGACCCAGTACTTC | CASSWGTSGGTETQYF | TRBV5-1 | NA | TRBD2 | TRBJ2-5
TGTGCCAGCAGCTTAGGACGACTAGCGGGGAGCACAGATACGCAGTATTTT | CASSLGRLAGSTDTQYF | TRBV11-3 | NA | TRBD2 | TRBJ2-3
TGCGCCAGCAGCCCCCTCGGCAATCAGCCCCAGCATTTT | CASSPLGNQPQHF | TRBV5-1 | NA | NA | TRBJ1-5
TGTGCCAGCAGCCGTGGGACGGATCAGCCCCAGCATTTT | CASSRGTDQPQHF | TRBV6-5 | NA | NA | TRBJ1-5
TGTGCCAGCAGTTACTCTTCGGGCAGGGCCTACGAGCAGTACTTC | CASSYSSGRAYEQYF | TRBV6-5 | once | NA | TRBJ2-7
TGTGCCAGCAGTTACTCGAGCCACAGGGGACATGAAAAACTGTTTTTT | CASSYSSHRGHEKLFF | TRBV6-6 | NA | TRBD1 | TRBJ1-4
TGTGCCAGCAGTTACAGACAGGGGTATAATTCACCCCTCCACTTT | CASSYRQGYNSPLHF | TRBV5-6 | NA | TRBD1 | TRBJ1-6
TGTGCCAGTAGTATCTCTCCGGGGGGGGTTTCCTACGAGCAGTACTTC | CASSISPGGVSYEQYF | TRBV19 | NA | TRBD2 | TRBJ2-7
TGCGCCAGCAGCTACGGACAGGGGTTTGGAGATACGCAGTATTTT | CASSYGQGFGDTQYF | TRBV5-1 | NA | TRBD1 | TRBJ2-3
TGTGCCAGCAGCTTAGTGGGGTTGGCAGGGGGGACTGAAGCTTTCTTT | CASSLVGLAGGTEAFF | TRBV11-2 | NA | TRBD1 | TRBJ1-1
TGCAGCGTTGTAGGGCAGATGAACACTGAAGCTTTCTTT | CSVVGQMNTEAFF | TRBV29-1 | NA | NA | TRBJ1-1
TGCGCCAGCAGCCAAGAGGCAGGGGTAGGAAACACCATATATTTT | CASSQEAGVGNTIYF | TRBV4-1 | NA | NA | TRBJ1-3
TGTGCCAGCAGTCGGGGCCCGGTCTACGAGCAGTACTTC | CASSRGPVYEQYF | TRBV9 | NA | NA | TRBJ2-7
TGTGCCAGTAGTATCGTGGTGACAGGGACCTATGGCTACACCTTC | CASSIVVTGTYGYTF | TRBV19 | NA | TRBD1 | TRBJ1-2
TGTGCCAGTAAATCAGGCAGCACCACCGGGGAGCTGTTTTTT | CASKSGSTTGELFF | TRBV2 | NA | NA | TRBJ2-2
TGTGCCACCAGCAGAGATCCTGGGGAGACCCAGTACTTC | CATSRDPGETQYF | TRBV15 | NA | NA | TRBJ2-5
TGTGCCAGCAGTGACCCCTCCCTAGAGACCCAGTACTTC | CASSDPSLETQYF | TRBV6-1 | NA | NA | TRBJ2-5
TGCGCCAGCAGCCGGAGTCGTGACAGCTACCAGAACTATGGCTACACCTTC | CASSRSRDSYQNYGYTF | TRBV4-1 | once | NA | TRBJ1-2
TGTGCCAGCACCCTCGGCAGGGCGAACACTGAAGCTTTCTTT | CASTLGRANTEAFF | TRBV7-2 | NA | NA | TRBJ1-1
TGTGCCAGCAGCTTAGCGTTAAGGACTAGCTCTGGAAACACCATATATTTT | CASSLALRTSSGNTIYF | TRBV7-2 | NA | NA | TRBJ1-3
TGTGCCAGCACGGAAAGGACTAGCGGGGGCCCCTCCTCCTACAATGAGCAGTTCTTC | CASTERTSGGPSSYNEQFF | TRBV18 | NA | TRBD2 | TRBJ2-1
TGTGCCAGCAGCATTGGACAGGGTCCTATACAGGGCTACACCTTC | CASSIGQGPIQGYTF | TRBV5-6 | NA | TRBD1 | TRBJ1-2
TGTGCCAGCAGCCCCTCGGTAGCGGGGGGGCACAAGTTCTTC | CASSPSVAGGHKFF | TRBV14 | NA | TRBD2 | TRBJ2-1
TGCGCCAGCAGTCGGGACACCTACACCGGGGAGCTGTTTTTT | CASSRDTYTGELFF | TRBV5-1 | NA | NA | TRBJ2-2
TGTGCCAGCAGTTTCCAGGGACAGCCCCAGCATTTT | CASSFQGQPQHF | TRBV27 | NA | NA | TRBJ1-5
TGTGCCAGCAGTCCACAGGTTAACTATGGCTACACCTTC | CASSPQVNYGYTF | TRBV6-5 | once | NA | TRBJ1-2
TGTGCCAGCAGCTTATTACCGGGGGGGCTGTTGGGCACAGATACGCAGTATTTT | CASSLLPGGLLGTDTQYF | TRBV13 | NA | TRBD2 | TRBJ2-3
TGTGCCAGCAGACCGGGGGGGCACTCTGGAAACACCATATATTTT | CASRPGGHSGNTIYF | TRBV6-6 | NA | NA | TRBJ1-3
TGTGCCAGCAGCCCTAGAGCGGGGGGATCTCAAGAGACCCAGTACTTC | CASSPRAGGSQETQYF | TRBV7-8 | NA | TRBD2 | TRBJ2-5
TGTGCCAGCAGCGTAGGAAACAGGATGAACACTGAAGCTTTCTTT | CASSVGNRMNTEAFF | TRBV9 | NA | NA | TRBJ1-1
TGTGCCAGCAGCCAAGATAAGGGGAGCTCTGGGGCCAACGTCCTGACTTTC | CASSQDKGSSGANVLTF | TRBV4-2 | NA | NA | TRBJ2-6
TGTGCCAGCGGTCGGGGGGGGCAAGAGACCCAGTACTTC | CASGRGGQETQYF | TRBV6-1 | NA | TRBD2 | TRBJ2-5
TGTGCCAGCAGCTTGGGGACAGGGGACACCATATATTTT | CASSLGTGDTIYF | TRBV5-4 | NA | TRBD1 | TRBJ1-3
TGTGCTAGTGGTTTGAACACAGGAACCGGGGAGCTGTTTTTT | CASGLNTGTGELFF | TRBV12-5 | NA | NA | TRBJ2-2
TGCGCCAGCAGCCCCACCGGGACAGGGGGCGATTCACCCCTCCACTTT | CASSPTGTGGDSPLHF | TRBV5-1 | NA | TRBD1 | TRBJ1-6
TGCGCCAGCAGCCAAGGACAAACTAACTATGGCTACACCTTC | CASSQGQTNYGYTF | TRBV4-3 | NA | NA | TRBJ1-2
TGTGCCAGCAGCGGCGGGGTAGGGGATGAGCAGTTCTTC | CASSGGVGDEQFF | TRBV7-6 | NA | NA | TRBJ2-1
TGTGCCAGTAGTGCCCAGGGGGGCTCCCGAGGCGCTTATGGCTACACCTTC | CASSAQGGSRGAYGYTF | TRBV19 | NA | TRBD1 | TRBJ1-2
TGCAGCGTGCCAGGGAGGCGAGGGGCCGCCTACGAGCAGTACTTC | CSVPGRRGAAYEQYF | TRBV29-1 | few | NA | TRBJ2-7
TGTGCCAGCAGCCCCCTCCCCGGGCGTACCGGGGAGCTGTTTTTT | CASSPLPGRTGELFF | TRBV7-2 | NA | NA | TRBJ2-2